This TCR beta chain came from a study of cytomegalovirus exposure and HLA in healthy donors. Regarding the study as a whole: Associated with HLA alleles at 0.05 false discovery rate in a later analysis were around 15,000 TCR beta sequences. In a later analysis, several top co-occurrence clusters appeared linked to parvovirus B19, influenza, CMV and Epstein-Barr virus. With DRB1 most and HLA-C fewest, TCR association rates differed between HLA loci in a later analysis.

The V gene end was trimmed by 10 bases and the J gene end by 1 base; junction bases not matched to a gene: 7. The CDR3 has 16 residues. The germline V gene has CDR1 SNHLY and CDR2 FYNNEI. Remarks on this clone: What it binds is unknown.

PCR was performed using 60 Vbeta and 13 Jbeta primers. Sequenced by immunoSEQ multiplex PCR; TCRdb stores in-frame clones only, minus some. The listing records approximately 96,000 clones. Source material: PBMCs. The V call is TRBV2, the J call TRBJ2-1, with 13 bases matching TRBD2. The origin of this receptor is a girl aged 10 to 17 in good health and CMV-seropositive. Here the CDR3 DNA reads TGTGCCACAATAGGACTAGCGGGGGAGTCCTACAATGAGCAGTTCTTC. Amino acids: CATIGLAGESYNEQFF. Full variable domain (rest looked up from reference TRBV2 and TRBJ2-1): EPEVTQTPSHQVTQMGQEVILRCVPISNHLYFYWYRQILGQKVEFLVSFYNNEISEKSEIFDDQFSVERPDGSNFTLKIRSTKLEDSAMYFCATIGLAGESYNEQFFGPGTRLTVL.